One and the same sample provided the 22 T cell receptor beta chains below, sequenced in a study of blood T cell repertoires in COVID-19. Libraries were prepared by immunoSEQ multiplex PCR; TCRdb keeps only in-frame clonotypes and omits some of them. Of under 250,000 clones listed, approximately 83% are singletons. Sample: peripheral blood. These receptors all stem from a woman aged 55 to 70 with acute or convalescent COVID-19.

The rearrangement uses TRBV5-1 and TRBJ2-1; perhaps TRBD1 as D (5 bases). This CDR3 is built from 14 residues. Per germline, CDR1 SGHRS and CDR2 YFSETQ. The germline V and J ends were trimmed by 7 bases and 4 bases, with 15 bases remaining between them. CDR3 sequence reads: CASGSGREYNEQFF. CDR3 DNA sequence: TGCGCCAGCGGTAGTGGCAGGGAATACAATGAGCAGTTCTTC.

The chain carries TRBV9 and TRBJ1-2; the D is unclear. CDR1 is SGDLS and CDR2 is YYNGEE in the germline V gene. This CDR3 is 15 amino acids long. The V and J ends lost 3 bases and 4 bases respectively, with 16 bases between them. CDR3 residues: CASSGPWSGLYGYTF. The CDR3 nucleotides read TGTGCCAGCAGCGGACCCTGGTCAGGCCTCTATGGCTACACCTTC.

The rearrangement links TRBV27 to TRBJ1-6; no clear D gene. Per germline, CDR1 MNHEY and CDR2 SMNVEV (reference sequence). Trimming took 7 bases from V and 8 from J, leaving 21 bases between them. This CDR3 is 16 amino acids long. In DNA, the CDR3 is TGTGCCAGCACCTTAAGTGCAACATTTTATGATTCACCCCTCCACTTT. It codes for CASTLSATFYDSPLHF.

The chain is built from TRBV5-4 and TRBJ1-1; a possible D gene is TRBD1 (5 bases). The CDR3 runs 13 residues. V lost 7 bases and J lost 8, with 18 bases in between. Germline lookup yields CDR1 SGHNT and CDR2 YYREEE (reference sequence). In nucleotides, the CDR3 is TGTGCCAGCCTTCTGCGGGGCACCCCCGAAGCTTTCTTT. Its translation: CASLLRGTPEAFF.

The V gene is TRBV7-2, the J gene TRBJ1-1; 7 positions match TRBD1. CDR1 SGHTA and CDR2 FQGNSA come from the germline V gene. V lost 5 bases and J lost 4; bases outside the gene matches: 7. The CDR3 contains 14 residues. The CDR3 DNA is TGTGCCAGCAGCCAAGGGGGCGCGGGCACTGAAGCTTTCTTT. As protein: CASSQGGAGTEAFF.

The gene calls are TRBV30 and TRBJ1-5; D call uncertain. The CDR3 covers 13 residues. Between the trimmed V and J ends, which lost 2 bases and 5 bases, there was a span of 10 bases. Germline V CDR1 and CDR2: GTSNPN, SVGIG (reference sequence). CDR3 coding DNA: TGTGCCTGGAGTTCCCGCGGAGATCAGCCCCAGCATTTT. It translates to CAWSSRGDQPQHF. The whole variable domain, filled in from reference TRBV30 and TRBJ1-5, reads SQTIHQWPATLVQPVGSPLSLECTVEGTSNPNLYWYRQAAGRGLQLLFYSVGIGQISSEVPQNLSASRPQDRQFILSSKKLLLSDSGFYLCAWSSRGDQPQHFGDGTRLSIL.

The chain is built from TRBV28 and TRBJ2-5, with 14 positions matching TRBD2. The CDR3 consists of 17 residues. J was trimmed by 1 base and V by 4 bases; bases with no gene match: 5. Germline V gene lookup returns CDR1 MDHEN and CDR2 SYDVKM. The CDR3, as DNA: TGTGCCAGCAGTTCCGGACTAGCGGGGGGCCTCCAAGAGACCCAGTACTTC. This gives the protein CASSSGLAGGLQETQYF.

The rearrangement uses TRBV28 and TRBJ1-2; D is possibly TRBD1 (6 bases). The length of the CDR3 is 13 residues. The germline V gene has CDR1 MDHEN and CDR2 SYDVKM. Trimming removed 8 bases from V and 6 bases from J, with 16 bases in between. Here the CDR3 reads CASGETGSHGYTF. CDR3 DNA: TGTGCCAGCGGAGAAACAGGGTCTCATGGCTACACCTTC.

This rearrangement joins TRBV11-1 to TRBJ1-3; 8 bases fit TRBD1. Germline V CDR1 and CDR2: SGHAT, FQDESV (reference sequence). Unmatched junction bases numbered 3, after V lost 8 bases and J lost 0 bases. This CDR3 region has 14 residues. The CDR3 DNA reads as TGTGCCAGCCGGACAGGGCTCTCTGGAAACACCATATATTTT. Translation: CASRTGLSGNTIYF.

V and J are TRBV7-9 and TRBJ1-4; tentatively, D is TRBD1 (5 bases). Germline loops: CDR1 SEHNR, CDR2 FQNEAQ (reference sequence). V was trimmed by 5 bases and J by 4 bases, leaving 17 bases between them. This CDR3 contains 16 residues. The CDR3 sequence: CASSPILTEFNEKLFF. DNA of the CDR3: TGTGCCAGCAGCCCCATACTGACAGAGTTTAATGAAAAACTGTTTTTT.

The J gene is TRBJ1-6, the V gene TRBV19; 7 bases fit TRBD1. In germline, CDR1 is LNHDA, CDR2 SQIVND (reference sequence). V lost 5 bases and J lost 10; bases outside the gene matches: 14. CDR3 length: 16 residues. The CDR3 sequence: CASSPSSGSGGSPLHF. The CDR3, as DNA: TGTGCCAGTAGTCCCTCCTCCGGGTCAGGGGGATCACCCCTCCACTTT.

This chain links TRBV7-2 with TRBJ2-5, with 9 nucleotides matching TRBD2. From germline, CDR1 is SGHTA and CDR2 FQGNSA. The CDR3 length is 14 residues. J was trimmed by 4 bases and V by 5 bases; bases with no gene match: 5. The CDR3 DNA reads TGTGCCAGCAGCGCGGGGGGGGCCCCAGAGACCCAGTACTTC. This encodes CASSAGGAPETQYF.

The J gene is TRBJ1-1, the V gene TRBV5-1; D possibly corresponds to TRBD1 (5 bases). CDR3 length: 16 residues. V was cut by 6 bases and J by 4 bases, with 22 bases left in between. Germline V gene lookup returns CDR1 SGHRS and CDR2 YFSETQ. The CDR3 loop is CASTEVSQGPTTEAFF. The CDR3 DNA reads as TGCGCCAGCACTGAAGTAAGTCAGGGCCCCACCACTGAAGCTTTCTTT.

The V gene is TRBV28, the J gene TRBJ2-7; the D gene is possibly TRBD1 (5 bases). The ends were cut back, 5 bases at V and 3 bases at J, with 14 bases in the middle. CDR1 is MDHEN, CDR2 SYDVKM, per germline. CDR3 length: 14 amino acids. CDR3 region: CASSLTGYSYEQYF. CDR3 bases: TGTGCCAGCAGTCTAACAGGTTACAGCTACGAGCAGTACTTC.

The gene calls are TRBV6-5 and TRBJ1-1; 10 bases map to TRBD1. The CDR3 has 14 residues. CDR1 is MNHEY, CDR2 SVGAGI, per germline. The ends lost 5 bases at V and 6 bases at J; junction bases unmatched: 6. CDR3 DNA sequence: TGTGCCAGCAGTCGGGACAGGGGAGTCTCTGAAGCTTTCTTT. It codes for CASSRDRGVSEAFF.

The chain carries TRBV29-1 and TRBJ2-1, with 7 bases that match TRBD1. This CDR3 has 14 residues. Germline CDR1 is SQVTM and CDR2 is ANQGSEA. V lost 6 bases to trimming and J lost 2 bases; unmatched junction nucleotides: 7. CDR3 loop: CSVAPGGTYNEQFF. CDR3 nucleotides: TGCAGCGTCGCCCCAGGGGGAACCTACAATGAGCAGTTCTTC.

This rearrangement joins TRBV29-1 to TRBJ1-2; 7 bases fit TRBD1. Unmatched junction bases numbered 6, after V lost 5 bases and J lost 6 bases. The CDR3 totals 12 residues. CDR1 SQVTM and CDR2 ANQGSEA come from the germline V gene. CDR3 sequence reads: CSVRTGRDGYTF. CDR3 bases: TGCAGCGTTCGGACAGGAAGGGATGGCTACACCTTC. The complete variable domain, with remaining parts taken from reference TRBV29-1 and TRBJ1-2, reads SAVISQKPSRDICQRGTSLTIQCQVDSQVTMMFWYRQQPGQSLTLIATANQGSEATYESGFVIDKFPISRPNLTFSTLTVSNMSPEDSSIYLCSVRTGRDGYTFGSGTRLTVV.

This chain connects TRBV3-1 (or the pseudogene TRBV3-2) to TRBJ1-2; D not resolved. Between the trimmed V and J ends, which lost 1 base and 7 bases, there was a span of 4 bases. The CDR3 is 11 amino acids. Germline-derived CDR1 and CDR2 are LGHDT and YNNKEL (reference sequence). The DNA of the CDR3 is TGTGCCAGCAGCCAAGGGAGTGGCTACACCTTC. Encoded protein: CASSQGSGYTF.

Only a few counts were recorded for this clone. The chain recombines TRBV7-2 with TRBJ2-1; the match to TRBD2 covers 12 bases. The CDR3 is 14 residues long. From germline, CDR1 is SGHTA and CDR2 FQGNSA. The V gene end was trimmed by 5 bases and the J gene end by 8 bases; junction bases not matched to a gene: 4. CDR3 DNA sequence: TGTGCCAGCAGCAGGACTAGCGGGGCGGATGAGCAGTTCTTC. This codes for CASSRTSGADEQFF. The entire variable domain, with the rest obtained from reference TRBV7-2 and TRBJ2-1, is as follows: GAGVSQSPSNKVTEKGKDVELRCDPISGHTALYWYRQSLGQGLEFLIYFQGNSAPDKSGLPSDRFSAERTGGSVSTLTIQRTQQEDSAVYLCASSRTSGADEQFFGPGTRLTVL.

The rearrangement joins TRBV4-1 to TRBJ2-5, with 8 bases identical to TRBD1. Trimming took 2 bases from V and 3 from J; bases not matched to a gene: 11. The CDR3 has 17 residues. Germline V gene lookup returns CDR1 MGHRA and CDR2 YSYEKL. The CDR3 region is CASSQFLQGAQKETQYF. CDR3 sequence (DNA): TGCGCCAGCAGCCAATTCCTTCAGGGGGCCCAAAAAGAGACCCAGTACTTC.

The gene calls are TRBV10-3 and TRBJ2-3, with TRBD2 as a possible D gene (5 bases). CDR3 length: 15 amino acids. Germline CDR1 reads ENHRY; CDR2 reads SYGVKD. V shed 3 bases and J shed 6 bases, with 16 bases lying between them. The CDR3 loop reads CAISDLIGGPDTQYF. The CDR3, as DNA: TGTGCCATCAGTGATCTAATAGGAGGCCCCGATACGCAGTATTTT.

V is TRBV21-1 and J is TRBJ2-1; the table assigns TRBD2, which was not confirmed against the DNA. TRBV21-1 is described as a pseudogene. CDR3 length equals 14 residues. As DNA, the CDR3 is TGTGCCAGACAAAGCGGGGGGATCAACAATGAGCAGTTCTTC. It encodes CARQSGGINNEQFF.